The TCR beta chain under discussion was sequenced for a study of cytomegalovirus exposure and HLA in healthy donors. Study summary: According to later analysis, the same platform produced the 120 or so validation and 600 to 800 first-cohort repertoires. Study-wide points: The finding came from a later analysis; first-cohort TCR clusters tended to co-occur in the 90 to 150 validation repertoires. Under in vitro conditions, three CMV-associated chains were confirmed as specific for CMV antigens.

CDR1 LNHDA and CDR2 SQIVND come from the germline V gene (reference sequence). This CDR3 has 14 amino acids. Trimming removed 2 bases from V and 8 bases from J, with 13 bases in between. Produced via immunoSEQ multiplex PCR; TCRdb's table is partial and in-frame only. This sample has 330,000 or so clones, with more than 80% found just once. On this clone: Antigen unknown.

Sequencing was done on a sample of PBMCs. The origin of this receptor is a woman aged 18-29 years in good health and CMV-seronegative. This rearrangement joins TRBV19 to TRBJ2-1; TRBD2 might be the D (6 bases). This CDR3 is CASSILASHHEQFF. The CDR3 DNA reads TGTGCCAGTAGTATACTAGCGTCCCATCATGAGCAGTTCTTC.